This T cell receptor beta chain is drawn from a study of human T cells and chemical hapten exposure (dated by TCRdb to about 2021). With regard to the full study: For sensitization, 2% DPC in acetone was applied to an approximately 2 cm by approximately 2 cm area of upper inner arm skin. Throughout the study period of approximately 23 weeks, patients also received therapeutic DPC doses to the scalp every week. Patch testing on the upper back used Finn chambers containing 0.01% DPC, with scoring done after 6 days according to International Contact Dermatitis Research Group standards. The mostly female patient cohort included alopecia areata with under or over 50% scalp involvement, alopecia totalis and alopecia universalis. The libraries were sequenced as a pool, and the TCR yield per sample differed mostly because of small variations in library volumes within the pool. This study followed changes in the peripheral blood TCR repertoire in vivo during primary and secondary sensitization of alopecia patients to the hapten diphenylcyclopropenone (DPC). Blood samples were taken from patients before sensitization (week 0) and at 2, 6 and about 24 weeks after DPC sensitization. For TCR sequencing, blood came from 25 to 35 alopecia patients at anywhere from one to four time points (pre-sensitization, 2, 6 and 24 weeks). Beyond this particular receptor, the publication reports: Because all patients had alopecia, a presumed autoimmune disease, the immune response of the patients might differ from that of healthy individuals. Patch test score was positively correlated with the number of PT1 expanded TCRs, with significance at thresholds 8, 16 and 32 but not at 4. Compared with pre-sensitization or healthy control sets, expanded TCRs formed significantly more large CDR3 similarity clusters, which is consistent with antigen-driven responses. After repeated subsampling, changes were observed in the strength of the expansion versus patch-test correlation and in the threshold at which the correlation became significant. The number of TCRs above 1 in 1000 frequency did not change with DPC sensitization; there was no evidence of global repertoire structure alterations.

Details on this clonotype: Its recognized antigen is unknown. Nothing much larger sits one base from this clone, and base qualities are not available.

Library preparation was by RACE. Sequenced on a NextSeq 500. During library preparation, unique molecular identifiers were attached to individual cDNA molecules so that TCRs could be counted quantitatively and reproducibly. For every blood RNA sample, sequencing covered both the TCR alpha and TCR beta chains. Per the original workflow: A median of about 89,000 TCRs per sample was observed, with a range of 23,224 to 690,600. V, J and CDR3 annotation of the TCR reads was performed with the Decombinator software suite. For the PS versus PT1 abundance plots, all samples were subsampled to the same number of TCRs (28,000). TCRs were defined as expanded if absent before sensitization and observed at least eight times at the 2-week time point. The public reads were reprocessed in TCRdb via fastp at Q25 and MiXCR, keeping in-frame beta chains. One record per CDR3 amino acid sequence lists the most common genes and DNA. It is TCRdb's table, rather than the study itself, that gives the V and J calls and clone size. The table for this sample lists about 110,000 distinct CDR3 sequences; roughly 10% of them were counted only once. Jointly, the top ten make up approximately 2.8% of the sample.

The germline V end is reduced by 5 bases and the J end by 0 bases; junction bases left unmatched: 13. Including the terminal cysteine and phenylalanine, the CDR3 comprises 19 residues. The only DNA kept is the CDR3, 57 bases in frame from the first base. CDR1 and CDR2 are drawn from the germline V gene: MDHEN, SYDVKM. The sample's time point, from its label and the paper: patch test 2, 6 weeks after DPC sensitization. In the paper's terms, the treatment or condition label means: therapeutic diphenylcyclopropenone sensitization with weekly scalp DPC. At every patch-test visit, the blood draw took place before the patch test was put on. Patients were eligible if aged 18 to 70, diagnosed with alopecia and judged suitable for DPC therapy, and pregnant patients were excluded. Total RNA was extracted from unfractionated whole blood collected in Tempus Blood RNA tubes.

The rearrangement joined TRBV28 to TRBJ2-6, with TRBD1 matching 7 junction bases. This receptor was identified in a middle-aged woman with alopecia areata. Some clones in this sample may be carry-over from other donors' samples. The source material was whole blood, sampled in connection with sensitization to the hapten diphenylcyclopropenone (DPC). The DNA sequence reads TGTGCCAGCAGTATCCCCGGGACAGCCCTCTCCTCTGGGGCCAACGTCCTGACTTTC. Its translation reads: CASSIPGTALSSGANVLTF.